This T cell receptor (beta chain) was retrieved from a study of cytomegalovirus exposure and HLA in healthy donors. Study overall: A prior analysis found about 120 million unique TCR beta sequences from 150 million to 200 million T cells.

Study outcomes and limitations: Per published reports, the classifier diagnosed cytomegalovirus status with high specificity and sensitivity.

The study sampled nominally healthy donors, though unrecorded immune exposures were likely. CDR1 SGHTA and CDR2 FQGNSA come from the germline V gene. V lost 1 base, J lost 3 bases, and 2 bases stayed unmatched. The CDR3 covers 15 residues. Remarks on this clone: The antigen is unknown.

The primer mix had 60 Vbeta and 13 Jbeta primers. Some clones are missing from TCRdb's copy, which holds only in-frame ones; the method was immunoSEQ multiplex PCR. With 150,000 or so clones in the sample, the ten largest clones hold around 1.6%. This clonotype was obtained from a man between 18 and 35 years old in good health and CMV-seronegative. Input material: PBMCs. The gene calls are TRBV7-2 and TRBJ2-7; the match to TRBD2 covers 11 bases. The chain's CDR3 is CASSLVAGGNYEQYF. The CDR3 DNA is TGTGCCAGCAGCTTAGTAGCGGGAGGGAACTACGAGCAGTACTTC.